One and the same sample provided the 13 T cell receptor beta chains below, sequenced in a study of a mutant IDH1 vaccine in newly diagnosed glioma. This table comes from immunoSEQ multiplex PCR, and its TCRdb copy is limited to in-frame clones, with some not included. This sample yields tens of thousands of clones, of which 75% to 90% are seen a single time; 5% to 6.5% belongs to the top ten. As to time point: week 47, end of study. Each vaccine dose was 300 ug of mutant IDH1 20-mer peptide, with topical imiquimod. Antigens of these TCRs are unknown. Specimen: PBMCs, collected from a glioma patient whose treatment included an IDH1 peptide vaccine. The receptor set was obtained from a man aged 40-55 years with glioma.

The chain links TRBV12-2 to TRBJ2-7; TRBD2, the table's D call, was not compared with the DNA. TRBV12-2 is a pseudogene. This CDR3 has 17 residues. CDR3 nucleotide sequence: TGTGCAAGTCGCCAAGGACTAGCGGGGGGGCGTAAGTACGAGCAGTACTTC. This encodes CASRQGLAGGRKYEQYF.

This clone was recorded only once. The CDR3: CASSQDWLASSSYNEQFF. The CDR3 DNA sequence: TGCGCCAGCAGCCAAGATTGGCTAGCTTCCAGCTCCTACAATGAGCAGTTCTTC. The chain is built from TRBV4-3 and TRBJ2-1, with D possibly TRBD2 on 5 matching bases. The CDR3 covers 18 residues. With 0 bases removed from V and 0 bases from J, the gap between germline ends came to 15 bases. The germline V gene has CDR1 LGHNA and CDR2 YSLEER.

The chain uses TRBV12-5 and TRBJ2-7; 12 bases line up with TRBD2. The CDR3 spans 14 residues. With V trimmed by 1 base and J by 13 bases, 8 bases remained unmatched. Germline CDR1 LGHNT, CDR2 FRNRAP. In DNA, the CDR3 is TGTGCTAGTGGTTTGGCAGACCTAGCGGGGGGGTATTACTTC. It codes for CASGLADLAGGYYF.

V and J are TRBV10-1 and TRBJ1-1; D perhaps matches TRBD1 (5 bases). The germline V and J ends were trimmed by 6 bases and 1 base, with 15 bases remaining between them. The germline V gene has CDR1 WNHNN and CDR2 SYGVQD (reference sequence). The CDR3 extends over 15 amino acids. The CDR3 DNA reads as TGCGCCAGCAGCGGAGTTGGCAGGGAGAACACTGAAGCTTTCTTT. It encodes CASSGVGRENTEAFF.

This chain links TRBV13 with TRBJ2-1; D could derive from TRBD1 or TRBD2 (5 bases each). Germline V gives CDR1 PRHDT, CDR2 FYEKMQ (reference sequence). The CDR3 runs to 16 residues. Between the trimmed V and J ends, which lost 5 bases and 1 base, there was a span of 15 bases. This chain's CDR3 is CASSPGPPGSYNEQFF. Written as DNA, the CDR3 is TGTGCCAGCAGCCCGGGGCCCCCGGGGTCCTACAATGAGCAGTTCTTC.

Here the CDR3 reads CASSPESYEQYF. CDR3 bases: TGTGCCAGCTCACCAGAGTCCTACGAGCAGTACTTC. V is TRBV18 and J is TRBJ2-7; D unclear. Trimming left V 2 bases short and J 1 base short, with 3 bases between. Per germline, CDR1 KGHSH and CDR2 LQKENI. This CDR3 contains 12 residues.

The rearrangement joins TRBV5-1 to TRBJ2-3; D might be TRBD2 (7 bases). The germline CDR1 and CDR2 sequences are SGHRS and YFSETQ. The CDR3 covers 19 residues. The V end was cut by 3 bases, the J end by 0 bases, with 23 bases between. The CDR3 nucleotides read TGCGCCAGCAGCTCCCAACCTCCGACAGGACTAGTTAGCACAGATACGCAGTATTTT. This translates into CASSSQPPTGLVSTDTQYF.

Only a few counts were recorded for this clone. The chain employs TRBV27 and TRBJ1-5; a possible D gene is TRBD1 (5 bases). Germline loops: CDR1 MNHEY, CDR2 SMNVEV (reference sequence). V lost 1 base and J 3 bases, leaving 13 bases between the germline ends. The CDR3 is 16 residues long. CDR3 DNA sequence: TGTGCCAGCAGTTTATTGTCGCAGGGTCTCAATCAGCCCCAGCATTTT. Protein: CASSLLSQGLNQPQHF.

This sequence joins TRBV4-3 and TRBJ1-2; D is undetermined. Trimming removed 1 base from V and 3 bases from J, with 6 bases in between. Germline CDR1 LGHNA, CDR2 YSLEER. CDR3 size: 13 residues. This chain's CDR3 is CASSQAEYYGYTF. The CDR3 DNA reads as TGCGCCAGCAGCCAAGCGGAGTACTATGGCTACACCTTC.

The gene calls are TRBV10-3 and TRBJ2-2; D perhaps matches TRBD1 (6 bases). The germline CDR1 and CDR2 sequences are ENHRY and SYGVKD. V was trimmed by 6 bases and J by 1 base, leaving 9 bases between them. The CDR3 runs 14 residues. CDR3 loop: CAIRQGLNTGELFF. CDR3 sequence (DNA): TGTGCCATCAGACAGGGCTTGAACACCGGGGAGCTGTTTTTT.

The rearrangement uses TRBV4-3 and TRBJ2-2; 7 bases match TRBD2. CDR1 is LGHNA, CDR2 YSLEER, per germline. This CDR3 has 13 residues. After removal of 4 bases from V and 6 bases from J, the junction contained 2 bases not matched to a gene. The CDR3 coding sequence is TGCGCCAGCAGCCCCCGGGAGGCCGGGGAGCTGTTTTTT. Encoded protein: CASSPREAGELFF.

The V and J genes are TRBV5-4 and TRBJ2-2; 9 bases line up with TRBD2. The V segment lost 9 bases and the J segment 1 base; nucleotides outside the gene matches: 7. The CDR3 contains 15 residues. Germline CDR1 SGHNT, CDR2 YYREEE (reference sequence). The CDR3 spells CAMEASGMNTGELFF. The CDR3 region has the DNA TGTGCCATGGAGGCTAGCGGGATGAACACCGGGGAGCTGTTTTTT.

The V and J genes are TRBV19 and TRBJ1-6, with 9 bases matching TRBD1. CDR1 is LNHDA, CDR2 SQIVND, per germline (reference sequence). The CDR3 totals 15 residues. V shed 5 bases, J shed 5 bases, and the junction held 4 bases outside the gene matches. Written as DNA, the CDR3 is TGTGCCAGTAGTGTTGGGGACAGGGATAATTCACCCCTCCACTTT. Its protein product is CASSVGDRDNSPLHF.